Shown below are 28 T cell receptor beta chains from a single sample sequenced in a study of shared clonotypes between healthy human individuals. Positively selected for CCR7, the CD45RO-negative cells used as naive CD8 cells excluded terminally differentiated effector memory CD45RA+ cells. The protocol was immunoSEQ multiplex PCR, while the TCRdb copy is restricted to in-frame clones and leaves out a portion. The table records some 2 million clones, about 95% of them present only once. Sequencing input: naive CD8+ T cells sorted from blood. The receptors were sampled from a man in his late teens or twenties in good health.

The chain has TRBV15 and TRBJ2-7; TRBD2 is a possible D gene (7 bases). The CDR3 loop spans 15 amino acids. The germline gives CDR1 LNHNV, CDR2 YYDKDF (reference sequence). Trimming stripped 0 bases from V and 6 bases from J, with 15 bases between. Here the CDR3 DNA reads TGTGCCACCAGCAGAGATAGGGAGGGGGAGGGCGAGCAGTACTTC. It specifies CATSRDREGEGEQYF.

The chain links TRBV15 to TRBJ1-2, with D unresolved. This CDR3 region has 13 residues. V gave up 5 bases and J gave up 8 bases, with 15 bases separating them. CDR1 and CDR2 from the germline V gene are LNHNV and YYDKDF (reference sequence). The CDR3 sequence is CATSPQRYGGYTF. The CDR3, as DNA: TGTGCCACCAGCCCACAAAGGTATGGCGGCTACACCTTC.

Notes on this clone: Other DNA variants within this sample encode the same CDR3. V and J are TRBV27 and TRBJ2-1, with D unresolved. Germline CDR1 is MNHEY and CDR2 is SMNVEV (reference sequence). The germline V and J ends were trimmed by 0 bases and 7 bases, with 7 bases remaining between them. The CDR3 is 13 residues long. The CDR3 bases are TGTGCCAGCAGTTTATCTTTAGGGAATGAGCAGTTCTTC. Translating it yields CASSLSLGNEQFF.

The CDR3 reads CASSSLGYRAWQPQHF. As DNA, the CDR3 is TGTGCCAGCAGTTCCCTAGGTTACAGGGCTTGGCAGCCCCAGCATTTT. The chain couples TRBV27 to TRBJ1-5; TRBD1 is a possible D gene (6 bases). Germline V gives CDR1 MNHEY, CDR2 SMNVEV (reference sequence). V shed 4 bases and J shed 7 bases, with 20 bases lying between them. The CDR3 spans 16 residues.

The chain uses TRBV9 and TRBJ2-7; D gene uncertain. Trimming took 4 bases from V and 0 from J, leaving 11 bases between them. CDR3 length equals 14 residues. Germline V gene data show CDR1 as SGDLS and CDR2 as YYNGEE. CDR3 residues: CASSSSDYSYEQYF. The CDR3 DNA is TGTGCCAGCAGCTCGAGCGATTACTCCTACGAGCAGTACTTC.

The CDR3 sequence: CASSWAGTGGADTQYF. CDR3 DNA: TGTGCCAGCAGCTGGGCCGGGACAGGGGGCGCAGATACGCAGTATTTT. The chain is built from TRBV5-6 and TRBJ2-3, with 12 bases fitting TRBD1. The V gene's germline CDR1 is SGHDT and CDR2 YYEEEE. J was trimmed by 4 bases and V by 3 bases; bases with no gene match: 6. This CDR3 contains 16 residues. The variable domain in full, completed from reference TRBV5-6 and TRBJ2-3, reads DAGVTQSPTHLIKTRGQQVTLRCSPKSGHDTVSWYQQALGQGPQFIFQYYEEEERQRGNFPDRFSGHQFPNYSSELNVNALLLGDSALYLCASSWAGTGGADTQYFGPGTRLTVL.

The CDR3 spells CASSLKTSGKGDYNEQFF. DNA for the CDR3: TGTGCCAGCAGCTTAAAGACTAGCGGGAAGGGGGACTACAATGAGCAGTTCTTC. V usage is TRBV13 and J usage is TRBJ2-1; 11 bases are a match to TRBD2. Germline CDR1 reads PRHDT; CDR2 reads FYEKMQ (reference sequence). V shed 2 bases and J 3 bases; nucleotides not matched to a gene: 9. The CDR3 runs 18 residues.

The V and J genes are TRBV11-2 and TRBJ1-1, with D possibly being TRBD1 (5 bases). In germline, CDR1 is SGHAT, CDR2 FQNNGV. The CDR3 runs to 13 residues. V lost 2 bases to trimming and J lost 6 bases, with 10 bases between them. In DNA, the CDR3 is TGTGCCAGCAGCTTAACCAGGGTCTCTGAAGCTTTCTTT. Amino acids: CASSLTRVSEAFF.

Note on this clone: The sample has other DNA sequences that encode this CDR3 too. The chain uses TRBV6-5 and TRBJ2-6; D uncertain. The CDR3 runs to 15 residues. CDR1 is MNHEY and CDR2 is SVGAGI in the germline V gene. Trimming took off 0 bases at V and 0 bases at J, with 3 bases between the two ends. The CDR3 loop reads CASSYSSSGANVLTF. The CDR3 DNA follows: TGTGCCAGCAGTTACTCCAGCTCTGGGGCCAACGTCCTGACTTTC.

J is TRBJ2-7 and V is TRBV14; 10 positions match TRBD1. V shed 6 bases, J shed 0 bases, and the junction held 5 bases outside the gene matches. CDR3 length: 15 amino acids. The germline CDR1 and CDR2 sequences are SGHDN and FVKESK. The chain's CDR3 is CASRAGTGVSYEQYF. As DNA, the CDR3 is TGTGCCAGCAGGGCCGGGACAGGGGTCTCCTACGAGCAGTACTTC.

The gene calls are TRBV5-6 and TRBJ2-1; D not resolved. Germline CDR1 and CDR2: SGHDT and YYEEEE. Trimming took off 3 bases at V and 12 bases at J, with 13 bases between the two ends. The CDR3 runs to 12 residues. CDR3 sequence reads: CASSSLTGLQFF. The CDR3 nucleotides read TGTGCCAGCAGCTCCCTGACTGGTCTGCAGTTCTTC.

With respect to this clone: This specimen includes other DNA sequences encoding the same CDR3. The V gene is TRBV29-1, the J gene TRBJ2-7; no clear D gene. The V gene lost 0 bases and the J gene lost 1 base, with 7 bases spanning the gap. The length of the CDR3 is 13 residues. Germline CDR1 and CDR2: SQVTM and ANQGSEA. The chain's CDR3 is CSVEDGSSYEQYF. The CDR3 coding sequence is TGCAGCGTTGAAGACGGCAGTTCCTACGAGCAGTACTTC.

The CDR3 reads CAIRGTAQTSGNTIYF. CDR3 nucleotide sequence: TGTGCCATCAGGGGGACAGCCCAGACTTCTGGAAACACCATATATTTT. The genes are TRBV10-3 and TRBJ1-3; 7 bases are a match to TRBD1. V gave up 6 bases and J gave up 1 base; unmatched junction bases: 9. The CDR3 consists of 16 residues. CDR1 is ENHRY, CDR2 SYGVKD, per germline.

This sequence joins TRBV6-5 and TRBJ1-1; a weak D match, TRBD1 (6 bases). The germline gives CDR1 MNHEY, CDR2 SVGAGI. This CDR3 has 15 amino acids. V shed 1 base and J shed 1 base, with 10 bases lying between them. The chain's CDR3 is CASSYYRAANTEAFF. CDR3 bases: TGTGCCAGCAGTTACTACAGGGCGGCGAACACTGAAGCTTTCTTT.

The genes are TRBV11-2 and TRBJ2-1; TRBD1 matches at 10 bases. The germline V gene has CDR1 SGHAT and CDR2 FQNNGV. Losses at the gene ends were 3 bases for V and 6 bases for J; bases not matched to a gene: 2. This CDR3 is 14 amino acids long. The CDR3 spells CASSLGQGSNEQFF. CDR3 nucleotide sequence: TGTGCCAGCAGCTTGGGACAGGGGTCCAATGAGCAGTTCTTC.

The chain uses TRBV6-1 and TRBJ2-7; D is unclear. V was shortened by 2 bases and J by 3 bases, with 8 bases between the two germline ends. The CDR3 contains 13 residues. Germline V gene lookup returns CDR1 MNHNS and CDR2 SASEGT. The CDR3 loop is CASSEYGDYEQYF. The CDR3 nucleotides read TGTGCCAGCAGTGAATATGGGGACTACGAGCAGTACTTC.

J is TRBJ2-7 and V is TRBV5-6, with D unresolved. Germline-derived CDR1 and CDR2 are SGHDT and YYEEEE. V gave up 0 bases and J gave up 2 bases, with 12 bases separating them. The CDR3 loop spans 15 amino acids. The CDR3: CASSLVRLTTYEQYF. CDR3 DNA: TGTGCCAGCAGCTTGGTCAGACTCACCACCTACGAGCAGTACTTC.

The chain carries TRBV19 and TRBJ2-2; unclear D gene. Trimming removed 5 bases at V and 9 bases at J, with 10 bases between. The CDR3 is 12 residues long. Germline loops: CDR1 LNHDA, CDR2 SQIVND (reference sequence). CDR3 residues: CASSVPVRELFF. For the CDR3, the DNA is TGTGCCAGTAGTGTGCCCGTCAGGGAGCTGTTTTTT.

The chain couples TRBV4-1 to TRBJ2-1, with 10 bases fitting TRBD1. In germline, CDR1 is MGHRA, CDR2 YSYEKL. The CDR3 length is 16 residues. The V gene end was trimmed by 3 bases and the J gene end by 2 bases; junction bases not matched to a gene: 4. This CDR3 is CASSHPGQGTYNEQFF. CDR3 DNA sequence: TGCGCCAGCAGCCACCCGGGACAGGGGACCTACAATGAGCAGTTCTTC.

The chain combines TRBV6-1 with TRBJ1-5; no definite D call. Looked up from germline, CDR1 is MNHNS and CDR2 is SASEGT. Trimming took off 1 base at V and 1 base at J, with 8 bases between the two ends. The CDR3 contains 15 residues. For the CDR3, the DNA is TGTGCCAGCAGTGAAGTCCTTGACAGCAATCAGCCCCAGCATTTT. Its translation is CASSEVLDSNQPQHF.

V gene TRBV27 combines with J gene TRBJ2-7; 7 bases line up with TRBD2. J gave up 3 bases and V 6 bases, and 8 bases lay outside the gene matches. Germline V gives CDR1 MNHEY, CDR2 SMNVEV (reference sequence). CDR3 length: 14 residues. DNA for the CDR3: TGTGCCAGCAGCGCAAGCGGGGCTTACTACGAGCAGTACTTC. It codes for CASSASGAYYEQYF.

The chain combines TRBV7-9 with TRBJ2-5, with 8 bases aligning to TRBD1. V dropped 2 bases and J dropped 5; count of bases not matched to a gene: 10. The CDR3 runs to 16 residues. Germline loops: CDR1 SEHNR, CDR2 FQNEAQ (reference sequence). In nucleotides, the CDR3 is TGTGCCAGCAGCTTAAGTGGGGCAGGGGGCTTGGAGACCCAGTACTTC. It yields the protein CASSLSGAGGLETQYF.

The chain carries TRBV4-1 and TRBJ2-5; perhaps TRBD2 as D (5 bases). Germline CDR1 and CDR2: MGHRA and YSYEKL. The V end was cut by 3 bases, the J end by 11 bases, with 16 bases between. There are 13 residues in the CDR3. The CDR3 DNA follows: TGCGCCAGCAGCCAGTTACTAGTAGAAGAGCAGTACTTC. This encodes CASSQLLVEEQYF.

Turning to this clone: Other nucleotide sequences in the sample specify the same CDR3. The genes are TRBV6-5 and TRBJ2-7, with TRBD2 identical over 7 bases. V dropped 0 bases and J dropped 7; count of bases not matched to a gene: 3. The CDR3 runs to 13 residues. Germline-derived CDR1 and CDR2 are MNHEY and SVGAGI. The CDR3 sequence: CASSYSMGGEQYF. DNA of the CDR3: TGTGCCAGCAGTTACTCGATGGGGGGGGAGCAGTACTTC.

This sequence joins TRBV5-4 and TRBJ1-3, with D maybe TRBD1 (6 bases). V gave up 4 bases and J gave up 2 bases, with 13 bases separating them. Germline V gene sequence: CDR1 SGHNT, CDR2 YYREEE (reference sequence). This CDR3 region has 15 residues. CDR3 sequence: CASSLRGQPGNTIYF. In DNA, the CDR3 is TGTGCCAGCAGCCTGCGAGGACAGCCTGGAAACACCATATATTTT.

The CDR3 loop reads CASSLSPQGQEQFF. CDR3 in DNA: TGTGCCAGCAGTTTATCGCCCCAGGGACAGGAGCAGTTCTTC. J is TRBJ2-1 and V is TRBV27, with 7 bases lining up with TRBD1. Germline V gene sequence: CDR1 MNHEY, CDR2 SMNVEV (reference sequence). V shed 0 bases and J 10 bases; nucleotides not matched to a gene: 6. The CDR3 runs 14 residues.

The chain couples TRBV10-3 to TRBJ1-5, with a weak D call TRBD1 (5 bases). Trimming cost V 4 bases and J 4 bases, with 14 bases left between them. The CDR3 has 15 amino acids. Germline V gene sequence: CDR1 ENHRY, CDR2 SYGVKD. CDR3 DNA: TGTGCCATCAGTGGTGGGACCGAAGAGAATCAGCCCCAGCATTTT. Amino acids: CAISGGTEENQPQHF.

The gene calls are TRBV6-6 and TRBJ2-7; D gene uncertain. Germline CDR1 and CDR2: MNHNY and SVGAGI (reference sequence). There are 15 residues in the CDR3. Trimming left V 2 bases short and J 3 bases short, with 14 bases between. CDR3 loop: CASSYRSSLIYEQYF. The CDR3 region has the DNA TGTGCCAGCAGTTACCGGAGCAGTTTAATCTACGAGCAGTACTTC.